This T cell receptor beta chain was recovered during a study of cytomegalovirus exposure and HLA in healthy donors (dated 2017 in TCRdb). Regarding the research as a whole: According to an earlier analysis of a few hundred of the donors, about 179 million T cells yielded roughly 110 million unique TCR beta sequences and about 300 Gb of sequence data. An early release that covered about 600 HLA-typed donors contained approximately 300 gigabases of sequencing data and tens of millions of unique TCR sequences. Of the roughly 410 genotyped donors, 65% to 90% were placed in the genetic ancestry cluster associated with self-reported Caucasian donors. The study aimed to test whether signatures of past pathogen exposure could be identified by cataloging public T cell receptors. The study used immunosequencing to profile the T cell repertoires of 666 subjects and linked those repertoires to cytomegalovirus serostatus. In addition to the first cohort of roughly 670 subjects, a separate validation cohort of 130 or so different subjects was used. High-throughput TCR immunosequencing, statistical association of individual TCRs with disease status, and machine learning were combined to predict cytomegalovirus infection status. A later analysis re-analyzed previously published TCR beta repertoires from about 600 donors and added high-resolution HLA genotyping to study TCR occurrence patterns. In the later analysis, no new phenotypic data were used to find candidate immune exposures; instead, reliance was placed on TCR beta sequences and their occurrence across donors. An earlier analysis of several hundred of the donors applied high-throughput TCR beta sequencing to assess whether each TCR beta V gene segment acted as functional or pseudogenic. Donor age, sex, ethnicity and CMV serostatus were compiled alongside the repertoire data. A later genetic analysis used genome-wide SNP genotypes for about three fifths of the 666 donors, treating that subset as a discovery cohort. All discovery cohort repertoires had been generated using a single sequencing platform. Both class I and class II loci were covered by HLA typing, at four-digit resolution. The number of donors typed differed by locus, with 629-630 for A, B, C, DRB1 and DQB1, around 500 for DQA1, under 610 for DPA1, and 472 for DPB1. Five DR-DQ haplotypes were handled as single units for association and clustering, since linkage in the cohort was strong. Among over 350 genotyped donors of the cohort, an average of roughly 240,000 unique TCR beta nucleotide sequences were sequenced per donor, roughly a sixth of them non-productive.

Receptor libraries were prepared by the immunoSEQ multiplex PCR assay. The multiplex PCR relied on a mix of 60 forward primers for TCR Vbeta segments and 13 reverse primers for TCR Jbeta segments. Amplification of the CDR3 region of rearranged TCR beta genes was performed with a multiplex PCR assay on genomic DNA. On the Illumina HiSeq System, the amplified TCR beta libraries were sequenced as 87-base-pair reads. Regarding the original processing steps: In a later analysis, 80 million or so unique TCR beta chains were counted across the approximately 670 repertoires, and around 10 million of these chains were shared by at least two donors. Raw reads were error-corrected and collapsed into unique sequences with a nearest-neighbor algorithm that merged closely related sequences to remove PCR and sequencing errors. V, D and J gene segments were assigned by aligning CDR3 sequences to IMGT reference sequences. For a sequence to be retained, at least a six-nucleotide match to both a V gene segment and a J gene segment was required. A rearrangement counted as productive if the CDR3 had no stop codons and remained in frame with V and J, and every other rearrangement counted as non-productive. CDR3 was defined by IMGT convention, running from the second conserved V-encoded cysteine to the conserved J-encoded phenylalanine. The earlier analysis of about 570 of the donors excluded any sequence lacking an unambiguous match to a single V gene segment. In an earlier analysis of approximately 590 of the donors, V segments were called functional above 56.7% productive rearrangements and were called segregating when the between-donor standard deviation exceeded 5%. A statistical classification framework was developed to diagnose cytomegalovirus status using the catalog of TCR beta chain sequences. In a later analysis, V and J genes were assigned by comparing TCR nucleotide sequences against IMGT/GENE-DB human TR gene sequences. A later analysis assigned CDR3 sequences and most-parsimonious VDJ recombination scenarios with the TCRdist pipeline. In a later analysis, every TCR beta chain was defined by the combination of its CDR3 amino acid sequence and its V-gene family, and reads without a unique V-gene family were dropped. In a later analysis, approximately 590 highly shared, low-generation-probability nucleotide sequences were removed to address suspected cross-contamination and a sequencing artifact. For each public chain, a later analysis derived a clonal expansion index from normalized ranks of inferred template counts within each repertoire. Generation probabilities in a later analysis came from a VDJ recombination model fitted to out-of-frame rearrangements, and those results were checked against IGoR. Hypergeometric tests were used in a later analysis to score TCR-TCR, TCR-HLA and TCR-CMV co-occurrence, with a repertoire-size bias correction applied to the TCR pairs. In a later analysis, false discovery rates were estimated by permuting HLA or CMV assignments 20 times. In a later analysis, co-occurring TCRs were grouped with DBSCAN, and TCRdist sequence similarity was added when clustering was performed within HLA-allele-positive subsets. Co-occurrence clustering excluded repertoires with fewer than 30,000 or more than 120,000 public chains, plus five with anomalous nucleotide sharing. What TCRdb holds here is the immuneACCESS table cut down to in-frame rearrangements. Part of the clones is not present; checked against another copy, under half of the missing clones reflect an unresolved V gene, and the others are unexplained. The V and J calls and the clone size are those of that table, but D and trimming were determined from the DNA. The sample's table covers just over 200,000 clones. The ten largest clones capture around 1.1% of the sample.

Comment on this clone: The target of this receptor is not known.

Study-wide findings and limitations: The only immune exposure information available for the cohort was CMV serostatus. The cohort was sequenced for TCR beta chains only, and without alpha or paired-chain data the features that could be detected were limited. In an earlier analysis of 587 of the donors, most TCR beta V segments appeared in productive rearrangements about 90% or about 30% of the time, broadly matching IMGT annotations. The authors suggested that the approach could potentially be generalized to other disease states and immunological phenotypes. Compared with the 666-donor mean, donors in an Asian-associated ancestry cluster had fewer N-insertions in productive TCRs, according to a later genetic analysis. Because counts were too low, 15 to 20 rarely observed V segments, including chromosome 9 orphons, were excluded from the earlier analysis of 587 of the donors. In a later analysis, TCR association rates were found to vary across HLA loci, with the most associated TCRs seen for DRB1 alleles and the fewest for HLA-C alleles. A group of highly shared sequence variants was considered likely to be a technical artifact of the sequencing pipeline. Most TCR sequences were observed very rarely across donors, whereas some public TCRs were present in many individuals. Correlated functional status among segregating V segments might be attributable to linkage disequilibrium, but an unknown experimental factor could not be ruled out. At a false discovery rate of 0.05, a later analysis linked about 17,000 TCR beta sequences to specific HLA alleles. In both the original and validation cohorts, the classifier was reported to diagnose cytomegalovirus status with high specificity and sensitivity. Because some donors lacked HLA typing at each locus, the association tests relied only on the typed subset. In a later genetic analysis, a missense DCLRE1C variant was associated with V-gene and J-gene trimming of TCR beta chains, and the association was replicated in an independent cohort. A further reported finding was that TCR beta sequences accurately predicted the HLA-A and HLA-B alleles for most subjects in the first cohort. In a later analysis, most CMV-associated TCR beta chains were found to appear HLA-restricted, with HLA associations seemingly driven largely by CMV exposure. Some IMGT-functional V segments, including TRBV6-2 and TRBV6-3, could not be told apart with the 87-base-pair reads, so those segments were excluded. In a later analysis, several top co-occurrence clusters were reported to appear linked to parvovirus B19, influenza, CMV and Epstein-Barr virus. The presence/absence analyses assumed that sequencing depth was roughly uniform across donors, and that assumption may not be true. When HLA alleles, especially DR and DQ, strongly co-occurred, attributing TCR associations to individual alleles was difficult. In a later analysis, HLA-associated TCR beta chains showed more clonal expansion and lower generation probabilities than non-associated chains that were equally common. In vitro tests confirmed that a few of the cytomegalovirus-associated TCR beta chains recognize cytomegalovirus antigens. The study gave a list of 150 to 200 TCR beta chains associated with cytomegalovirus.

For CDR1 and CDR2, the germline V gene lists WSHSY and SAAADI. Including cysteine and phenylalanine, the CDR3 has 17 amino acids. Only the CDR3 part of the read is kept: 51 bases, read in frame from the first base. At the junction V is shortened by 7 bases and J by 1 base; bases outside the gene matches: 9. The cohort consisted of 600 or so healthy bone marrow donors. All cohort members were sampled while nominally healthy, although unrecorded immune exposures were likely present. The donor was CMV seropositive and belonged to the group of about 290 seropositive cohort members. A peripheral blood sample was provided by each donor, and peripheral blood mononuclear cells were used for TCR beta sequencing. Genomic DNA was extracted from the blood cell samples with the Qiagen DNeasy Blood Extraction Kit.

Here the chain combines TRBV10-2 and TRBJ2-7; a stretch of 14 junction bases matches TRBD2. The receptor was derived from a girl aged 2 to 9 in good health and CMV-seropositive. The source material was PBMCs. CDR3 region: CASMRLAGGPNSYEQYF. The DNA reads as follows: TGCGCCAGCATGAGACTAGCGGGAGGGCCTAATTCCTACGAGCAGTACTTC.